The 18 T cell receptor beta chains below were found in one sample sequenced in a study of blood T cell repertoires in COVID-19 (dated by TCRdb to between 2020 and 2021). The library was built by means of the immunoSEQ multiplex PCR assay. The table comes from immuneACCESS by way of TCRdb, which keeps in-frame sequences with V and J called. Part of the clones is missing from these tables; in studies checked, under half for an unresolved V gene and the rest for unknown reasons. In this sample the table shows 250,000 to 350,000 clones, 70% to 90% of which occur a single time. Around 3% of the sample is taken by the ten largest. The source material was peripheral blood. The receptors stem from a woman younger than 45 with active or convalescent COVID-19.

The count of this clone is one. This chain uses TRBV18 with TRBJ2-7; 7 nucleotides agree with TRBD1. This CDR3 comprises 14 residues. Germline CDR1 is KGHSH and CDR2 is LQKENI. The ends lost 5 bases at V and 2 bases at J; junction bases unmatched: 6. The CDR3 loop reads CASSYTGQAYEQYF. The CDR3 DNA sequence: TGTGCCAGCTCATATACCGGACAGGCCTACGAGCAGTACTTC.

The genes are TRBV5-1 and TRBJ1-1, with unresolved D. Germline assignment: CDR1 SGHRS and CDR2 YFSETQ. The CDR3 spans 15 residues. V shed 0 bases and J shed 1 base, with 10 bases lying between them. In DNA form, the CDR3 reads TGCGCCAGCAGCTTGGGCGCCTACCAGAACACTGAAGCTTTCTTT. Translation gives CASSLGAYQNTEAFF. The variable domain in full, with the rest retrieved from reference TRBV5-1 and TRBJ1-1, is KAGVTQTPRYLIKTRGQQVTLSCSPISGHRSVSWYQQTPGQGLQFLFEYFSETQRNKGNFPGRFSGRQFSNSRSEMNVSTLELGDSALYLCASSLGAYQNTEAFFGQGTRLTVV.

The chain uses TRBV6-2 or TRBV6-3 and TRBJ1-4; no firm D call. Germline V lookup: CDR1 MNHEY, CDR2 SVGEGT. There are 15 residues in the CDR3. Between the trimmed V and J ends, which lost 6 bases and 4 bases, there was a span of 15 bases. Written as DNA, the CDR3 is TGTGCCAGCAGCTCCCCGACAATCCTTAATGAAAAACTGTTTTTT. Residues: CASSSPTILNEKLFF.

The V and J genes are TRBV5-8 and TRBJ2-4; TRBD1 aligns across 10 bases. Germline values: CDR1 SGHTS, CDR2 YDEGEE. With V trimmed by 1 base and J by 7 bases, 11 bases remained unmatched. The CDR3 contains 17 residues. The CDR3 DNA is TGTGCCAGCAGCTTGTTCGCAAAGGGACAGGGGCTGAACATTCAGTACTTC. The encoded protein is CASSLFAKGQGLNIQYF.

The gene calls are TRBV29-1 and TRBJ2-3; D might be TRBD1 (5 bases). The CDR3 loop spans 13 amino acids. The V end lost 6 bases, the J end lost 3 bases, and 13 bases lay between the germline ends. Germline assignment: CDR1 SQVTM and CDR2 ANQGSEA. CDR3 in DNA: TGCAGCGTCAGGGCCCCCTCGACAGATACGCAGTATTTT. Residues: CSVRAPSTDTQYF.

This chain connects TRBV28 to TRBJ1-4, with a possible D match to TRBD1 (5 bases). Trimming took off 1 base at V and 6 bases at J, with 6 bases between the two ends. Germline CDR1 MDHEN, CDR2 SYDVKM. This CDR3 is built from 13 residues. CDR3 sequence (DNA): TGTGCCAGCAGTTTATTCAGGGATGAAAAACTGTTTTTT. Translation: CASSLFRDEKLFF.

The genes are TRBV7-9 and TRBJ1-2; 8 nucleotides agree with TRBD1. Germline-derived CDR1 and CDR2 are SEHNR and FQNEAQ (reference sequence). V gave up 5 bases and J gave up 2 bases; unmatched junction bases: 16. CDR3 length: 18 amino acids. The CDR3 coding sequence is TGTGCCAGCAGCACCCCGCCCGGGACAGGAACTATCAACTATGGCTACACCTTC. It yields the protein CASSTPPGTGTINYGYTF.

The chain combines TRBV15 with TRBJ1-1; D is possibly TRBD1 (6 bases). Germline V gives CDR1 LNHNV, CDR2 YYDKDF (reference sequence). The CDR3 runs 14 residues. V was shortened by 7 bases and J by 3 bases, with 15 bases between the two germline ends. The CDR3 DNA is TGTGCCACCAACGAGGGGAGGGGGTACACTGAAGCTTTCTTT. It translates to CATNEGRGYTEAFF.

This chain links TRBV6-5 with TRBJ1-3; 9 nucleotides match TRBD1. CDR3 length equals 14 residues. The junction had 8 bases not matched to a gene; V was cut back by 6 bases and J by 8 bases. In germline, CDR1 is MNHEY, CDR2 SVGAGI. This chain's CDR3 is CASRPGQGSYTIYF. The DNA of the CDR3 is TGTGCCAGCAGGCCGGGACAGGGAAGCTACACCATATATTTT.

V is TRBV6-6 and J is TRBJ2-4, with D possibly matching TRBD1 (5 bases). V was pared by 6 bases and J by 0 bases, with 12 bases between. There are 15 residues in the CDR3. From germline, CDR1 is MNHNY and CDR2 SVGAGI (reference sequence). The CDR3 protein is CASSAQTVAKNIQYF. The DNA of the CDR3 is TGTGCCAGCAGCGCCCAGACAGTAGCCAAAAACATTCAGTACTTC.

This rearrangement joins TRBV19 to TRBJ2-5; 10 positions match TRBD2. CDR3 length: 14 residues. V trimming: 6 bases; J trimming: 5 bases; junction bases outside the gene matches: 6. Germline CDR1 reads LNHDA; CDR2 reads SQIVND (reference sequence). DNA of the CDR3: TGTGCCAGTAGCGGGACTAGCGCATCGGAGACCCAGTACTTC. It yields the protein CASSGTSASETQYF.

This clone was seen only once. The chain links TRBV7-3 to TRBJ1-2; 10 bases agree with TRBD1. The CDR3 sequence is 17 residues long. V was pared by 4 bases and J by 3 bases, with 11 bases of the junction left unmatched. CDR1 and CDR2 from the germline V gene are SGHTA and FQGTGA. The CDR3 DNA reads as TGTGCCAGCAGCTCCCCCCAAGGGACAGGGGACCACTATGGCTACACCTTC. Residues: CASSSPQGTGDHYGYTF.

V is TRBV2 and J is TRBJ2-7; 11 bases align to TRBD1. The length of the CDR3 is 14 residues. J lost 5 bases, V lost 4 bases, and 4 bases had no gene match. Germline V gene sequence: CDR1 SNHLY, CDR2 FYNNEI. The DNA of the CDR3 is TGTGCCAGCAGTGCTGGGACAGGGGGAGACGAGCAGTACTTC. It encodes CASSAGTGGDEQYF.

The V and J genes are TRBV15 and TRBJ1-1; 9 bases agree with TRBD1. Germline loops: CDR1 LNHNV, CDR2 YYDKDF (reference sequence). The CDR3 is made up of 16 amino acids. V dropped 4 bases and J dropped 4; count of bases not matched to a gene: 10. The CDR3 nucleotides are TGTGCCACCAGCACAGCCCGGACAGGGGTGGGCACTGAAGCTTTCTTT. Its protein is CATSTARTGVGTEAFF.

In DNA, the CDR3 is TGTGCCACCAATTCCCAGGGTACCGAGCAGTACTTC. As protein: CATNSQGTEQYF. The chain carries TRBV18 and TRBJ2-7; maybe TRBD1 (5 bases). This CDR3 is 12 amino acids long. V gave up 10 bases and J gave up 6 bases, with 16 bases separating them. Germline CDR1 KGHSH, CDR2 LQKENI.

A remark on this clone: The junction departs from the called germline gene at one end, perhaps through a read error. This sequence joins TRBV5-1 and TRBJ2-2; TRBD1 agrees at 7 bases. Per germline, CDR1 SGHRS and CDR2 YFSETQ. CDR3 length: 18 amino acids. The CDR3 sequence is CASSRTGSRHFEHRGAVF. Written as DNA, the CDR3 is TGCGCCAGCAGCCGGACAGGTTCCAGGCATTTTGAACACCGGGGAGCTGTTTTT.

The V gene is TRBV12-3 or TRBV12-4, the J gene TRBJ2-5; D is ambiguous. The V gene lost 6 bases and the J gene lost 1 base, with 9 bases spanning the gap. The CDR3 runs to 13 residues. The CDR3 sequence is CASSHLPQETQYF. CDR3 nucleotides: TGTGCCAGCAGCCACTTACCCCAAGAGACCCAGTACTTC.

Here the CDR3 reads CASSPYDRGPTEAFF. CDR3 DNA sequence: TGTGCCAGCTCACCCTACGACAGGGGCCCCACTGAAGCTTTCTTT. The chain has TRBV18 and TRBJ1-1; 8 bases are shared with TRBD1. The CDR3 spans 15 residues. Trimming removed 3 bases from V and 4 bases from J; junction bases left unmatched: 7. Germline V CDR1 and CDR2: KGHSH, LQKENI.